This T cell receptor beta chain came from a study of metastatic and nonmetastatic thyroid tumors. Study conclusions and caveats: As reported, TCR beta diversity in blood and tumor was significantly higher in malignant thyroid tumors than in benign nodules.

Ahead of thyroid surgery, no patient had received treatment of any kind. TCRdb reprocessed the PCR reads via MiXCR. The sample includes over 20,000 clones, approximately 12% of them seen just once. CDR3 length: 13 residues. V was shortened by 2 bases and J by 6 bases, with 7 bases between the two germline ends. Germline CDR1 is KGHSH and CDR2 is LQKENI. This clone was seen many times. Its specificity is unknown. The sequencing input was blood. The chain is built from TRBV18 and TRBJ2-2; no definite D call. This clonotype originated in a female donor with papillary thyroid cancer or a benign thyroid nodule (not recorded which). Some clones in this sample may be carry-over from other donors' samples. The CDR3 spells CASSPSRSGELFF. CDR3 coding DNA: TGTGCCAGCTCACCAAGTAGGTCCGGGGAGCTGTTTTTT. Based on the CDR3 plus reference TRBV18 and TRBJ2-2, the full variable domain is NAGVMQNPRHLVRRRGQEARLRCSPMKGHSHVYWYRQLPEEGLKFMVYLQKENIIDESGMPKERFSAEFPKEGPSILRIQQVVRGDSAAYFCASSPSRSGELFFGEGSRLTVL.